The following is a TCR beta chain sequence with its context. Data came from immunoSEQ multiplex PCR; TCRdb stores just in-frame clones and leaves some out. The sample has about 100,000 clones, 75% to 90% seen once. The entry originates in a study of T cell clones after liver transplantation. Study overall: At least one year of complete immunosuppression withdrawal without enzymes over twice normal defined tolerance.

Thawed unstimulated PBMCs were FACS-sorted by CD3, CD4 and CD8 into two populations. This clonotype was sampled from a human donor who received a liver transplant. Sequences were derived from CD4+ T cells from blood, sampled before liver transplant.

The CDR3 sequence: CASSSPGRLFYGYTF. Here the CDR3 DNA reads TGTGCCAGCTCCAGTCCGGGACGACTATTCTATGGCTACACCTTC. V gene TRBV5-6 combines with J gene TRBJ1-2, with D perhaps TRBD1 (5 bases). The CDR3 extends over 15 amino acids. V was pared by 7 bases and J by 4 bases, with 20 bases between. In germline, CDR1 is SGHDT, CDR2 YYEEEE.